The clone carrying this TCR beta chain was picked up a small number of times. Time point of the sample: blood at routine non-recurrence follow-up after resection. Whole RNA obtained from tumor, nontumor lung or frozen PBMC underwent sequencing without sorting. This entry is derived from a study of spatial heterogeneity in lung cancer. Each CDR3 protein gets one entry after TCRdb re-called the 5' RACE reads with MiXCR. In the table there are about 120,000 distinct CDR3 sequences, 10% to 15% of which are singletons. This receptor was taken from a male donor with early-stage non-small cell lung cancer. Specimen: PBMCs, collected at follow-up.

CDR3 in amino acids: CSAGQGAKAGELFF. The CDR3 DNA reads TGCAGTGCTGGACAGGGGGCGAAGGCCGGGGAGCTGTTTTTT. The V gene is TRBV20-1, the J gene TRBJ2-2; the match to TRBD1 covers 11 bases. Germline V gene lookup returns CDR1 DFQATT and CDR2 SNEGSKA (reference sequence). The V and J ends lost 5 bases and 6 bases, in that order; junction bases with no gene match: 5. CDR3 length equals 14 residues.